These 8 T cell receptor beta chains were all obtained from the same sample, sequenced in a study of T cells in Graves' hyperthyroidism and ophthalmopathy. TCR beta CDR3 sequences were amplified from RNA transcripts. RT-PCR in the first round (using the HTBI primer set) targeted the TCR CDR3. TCRdb ran MiXCR on the multiplex PCR reads and lists one entry per CDR3 protein. The data show fewer than 350,000 distinct CDR3 sequences, around a sixth seen once. Sample: blood. These receptors came from a woman in her forties or fifties with Graves' hyperthyroidism.

Concerning this clonotype itself: With a much larger clone just one base away, this may be a read error. The rearrangement uses TRBV28 and TRBJ1-1, with TRBD1 as a possible D gene (5 bases). Germline CDR1 MDHEN, CDR2 SYDVKM. The CDR3 contains 15 residues. The CDR3 is CASSYGFGGNTEDFF. CDR3 sequence (DNA): TGTGCCAGCAGTTACGGGTTCGGGGGAAACACTGAAGATTTCTTT. The full variable domain, its missing parts supplied by reference TRBV28 and TRBJ1-1, is DVKVTQSSRYLVKRTGEKVFLECVQDMDHENMFWYRQDPGLGLRLIYFSYDVKMKEKGDIPEGYSVSREKKERFSLILESASTNQTSMYLCASSYGFGGNTEDFFGQGTRLTVV.

In this sample, this clonotype turned up many times. V usage is TRBV6-2 or TRBV6-3 and J usage is TRBJ2-3; TRBD1 might be the D (6 bases). V was cut by 5 bases and J by 2 bases, with 20 bases left in between. The CDR3 spans 17 residues. Germline loops: CDR1 MNHEY, CDR2 SVGEGT. The CDR3 loop reads CASSPPPGAQATDTQYF. For the CDR3, the DNA is TGTGCCAGCAGTCCCCCTCCAGGGGCGCAAGCCACAGATACGCAGTATTTT.

This clonotype was observed at least ten times. The chain employs TRBV2 and TRBJ2-5, with no clear D. The CDR3 has 13 residues. V was shortened by 2 bases and J by 1 base, with 5 bases between the two germline ends. Per germline, CDR1 SNHLY and CDR2 FYNNEI. The DNA for the CDR3 is TGTGCCAGCAGTGAATCGGTCCAAGAGACCCAGTACTTC. Translating gives CASSESVQETQYF.

The sample holds one count of this clonotype. This rearrangement joins TRBV20-1 to TRBJ2-7, with D perhaps matching TRBD2 (7 bases). Trimming cost V 6 bases and J 6 bases, with 18 bases left between them. This CDR3 region has 13 residues. Germline assignment: CDR1 DFQATT and CDR2 SNEGSKA (reference sequence). The CDR3 reads CSARIGGVGEQYF. CDR3 nucleotides: TGCAGTGCCCGAATAGGGGGGGTCGGCGAGCAGTACTTC.

The V and J genes are TRBV5-1 and TRBJ1-2, with 9 bases identical to TRBD1. V was clipped by 0 bases and J by 7 bases; unmatched bases: 4. The CDR3 spans 14 residues. Per the germline V gene, CDR1 is SGHRS and CDR2 is YFSETQ. The CDR3 is CASSLEQGAGGYTF. CDR3 bases: TGCGCCAGCAGCTTGGAACAGGGGGCGGGTGGCTACACCTTC.

This chain connects TRBV19 to TRBJ1-1, with D tentatively TRBD1 (5 bases). V was cut by 6 bases and J by 3 bases, with 17 bases left in between. CDR3 size: 15 residues. CDR1 is LNHDA, CDR2 SQIVND, per germline (reference sequence). The CDR3 coding sequence is TGTGCCAGTAGCCCATGGGGGGAGAGGCACACTGAAGCTTTCTTT. Amino acids: CASSPWGERHTEAFF.

The chain has TRBV4-1 and TRBJ2-2; 8 nucleotides line up with TRBD1. Trimming at V came to 4 bases and at J to 5 bases, leaving 3 bases not matched to a gene. Germline V gives CDR1 MGHRA, CDR2 YSYEKL. CDR3 length equals 14 residues. This CDR3 reads CASSPDRGTGELFF. Here the CDR3 DNA reads TGCGCCAGCAGCCCAGACAGGGGTACCGGGGAGCTGTTTTTT.

CDR3 residues: CASSQTTGYGEQFF. The CDR3 region has the DNA TGTGCCAGCAGCCAGACGACAGGGTATGGTGAGCAGTTCTTC. The chain recombines TRBV7-2 with TRBJ2-1, with 7 bases identical to TRBD1. Trimming at V came to 5 bases and at J to 9 bases, leaving 10 bases not matched to a gene. There are 14 residues in the CDR3. Germline values: CDR1 SGHTA, CDR2 FQGNSA.